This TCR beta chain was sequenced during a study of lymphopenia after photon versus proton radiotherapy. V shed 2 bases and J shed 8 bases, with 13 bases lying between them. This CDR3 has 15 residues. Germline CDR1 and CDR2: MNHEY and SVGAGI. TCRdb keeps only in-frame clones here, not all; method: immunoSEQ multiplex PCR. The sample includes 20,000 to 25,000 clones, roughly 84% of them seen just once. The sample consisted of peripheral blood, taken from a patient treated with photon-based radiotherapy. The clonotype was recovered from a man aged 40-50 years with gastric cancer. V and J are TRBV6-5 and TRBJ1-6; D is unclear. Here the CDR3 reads CASSYTRSTDSPLHF. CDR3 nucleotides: TGTGCCAGCAGTTACACCAGAAGTACCGATTCACCCCTCCACTTT.